This TCR beta chain was profiled in a study of T cells in Graves' hyperthyroidism and ophthalmopathy. The germline V gene has CDR1 LNHNV and CDR2 YYDKDF (reference sequence). Trimming took off 5 bases at V and 6 bases at J, with 11 bases between the two ends. This CDR3 is built from 13 residues. RNA transcripts yielded amplified TCR beta CDR3 regions. A first-round RT-PCR of the TCR CDR3 used the HTBI primer set. One entry per CDR3 protein results from TCRdb running MiXCR on the multiplex PCR reads. Here the sample spans roughly 250,000 distinct CDR3 sequences, about 16% being singletons. This clonotype has more than one count but fewer than ten.

Source material: blood. The chain carries TRBV15 and TRBJ2-1; D gene unclear. This TCR came from a woman between 18 and 30 years old with Graves' ophthalmopathy. In DNA form, the CDR3 reads TGTGCCACCAGCGGGGTAGCTCTCAATGAGCAGTTCTTC. This translates into CATSGVALNEQFF.